The clone carrying this TCR beta chain was counted once. The data stem from a study of cytomegalovirus exposure and HLA in healthy donors. PCR amplification relied on 60 Vbeta primers (plus 13 Jbeta primers). Sequencing was performed with immunoSEQ multiplex PCR; in TCRdb, only in-frame clones are kept and a portion is missing. Counted here are over 150,000 clones, 75% to 85% occurring once; the ten biggest clones make up around 13%. Trimming removed 6 bases from V and 1 base from J, with 9 bases in between. The CDR3 spans 13 residues. Germline CDR1 reads LNHNV; CDR2 reads YYDKDF (reference sequence).

The gene calls are TRBV15 and TRBJ2-5; no clear D gene. The sequenced sample consisted of PBMCs. The TCR comes from a woman aged 45-65 years in good health and CMV-seropositive. The CDR3 loop reads CATSLAAQETQYF. Written as DNA, the CDR3 is TGTGCCACCAGTTTGGCGGCCCAAGAGACCCAGTACTTC. The full variable domain, in which reference TRBV15 and TRBJ2-5 provide the parts outside the CDR3, is DAMVIQNPRYQVTQFGKPVTLSCSQTLNHNVMYWYQQKSSQAPKLLFHYYDKDFNNEADTPDNFQSRRPNTSFCFLDIRSPGLGDTAMYLCATSLAAQETQYFGPGTRLLVL.